A single sample is the source of the 32 T cell receptor beta chains below, sequenced in a study of blood T cell repertoires in COVID-19. TCRdb keeps only in-frame clones here, not all; method: immunoSEQ multiplex PCR. The table records a few hundred thousand clones, 85% to 90% of them present only once. Sample: peripheral blood. All receptors derive from a woman between 25 and 40 years old with COVID-19, enrolled during active disease.

This clone was picked up one time. The J gene is TRBJ2-5, the V gene TRBV2, with 10 bases aligning to TRBD2. This CDR3 has 15 amino acids. Looked up from germline, CDR1 is SNHLY and CDR2 is FYNNEI. J gave up 5 bases and V 5 bases, and 8 bases lay outside the gene matches. The CDR3 protein is CASSWASGGGETQYF. The CDR3 DNA is TGTGCCAGCAGTTGGGCTAGCGGGGGTGGTGAGACCCAGTACTTC.

This chain connects TRBV7-9 to TRBJ2-5; D is perhaps TRBD2 (6 bases). The V end was cut by 1 base, the J end by 5 bases, with 11 bases between. The CDR3 has 14 residues. The V gene's germline CDR1 is SEHNR and CDR2 FQNEAQ (reference sequence). CDR3 sequence (DNA): TGTGCCAGCAGCTTAGTTGGCGGGGCTGAGACCCAGTACTTC. Protein: CASSLVGGAETQYF.

This clone was recorded only once. The genes are TRBV2 and TRBJ1-5; 10 bases align to TRBD1. V lost 5 bases to trimming and J lost 6 bases; unmatched junction nucleotides: 7. This CDR3 contains 15 residues. Germline V lookup: CDR1 SNHLY, CDR2 FYNNEI. The DNA of the CDR3 is TGTGCCAGCAGTTATTTGGACAGGGGGGGTCAGCCCCAGCATTTT. This encodes CASSYLDRGGQPQHF.

The V call is TRBV6-6, the J call TRBJ2-5; D may be TRBD1 (5 bases). Trimming took 0 bases from V and 2 from J, leaving 7 bases between them. The CDR3 sequence is 14 residues long. CDR1 is MNHNY and CDR2 is SVGAGI in the germline V gene (reference sequence). CDR3 coding DNA: TGTGCCAGCAGTTACTCGGGGCAGCAAGAGACCCAGTACTTC. Translation gives CASSYSGQQETQYF.

The chain carries TRBV12-3 or TRBV12-4 and TRBJ1-2; no firm D call. The CDR3 is 11 residues long. Trimming shortened V by 4 bases and J by 8 bases, and 8 bases separated the two germline ends. The CDR3 region is CASSSGSGYTF. The CDR3, as DNA: TGTGCCAGCAGTTCTGGGAGCGGCTACACCTTC.

This rearrangement joins TRBV24-1 to TRBJ2-1; 9 bases are a match to TRBD1. Trimming at V came to 9 bases and at J to 0 bases, leaving 17 bases not matched to a gene. Germline assignment: CDR1 KGHDR and CDR2 SFDVKD. The CDR3 loop spans 19 amino acids. The DNA for the CDR3 is TGTGCCACCGCTAAGCAATGGACAGGGGAATGGAGCTCCTACAATGAGCAGTTCTTC. Its protein is CATAKQWTGEWSSYNEQFF.

V and J are TRBV6-5 and TRBJ1-2; tentatively, D is TRBD1 (6 bases). The V gene lost 8 bases and the J gene lost 5 bases, with 15 bases spanning the gap. This CDR3 has 13 residues. CDR1 and CDR2 (germline): MNHEY, SVGAGI. The CDR3 nucleotides read TGTGCCAGCGGAGGACAGCGAAGATATGGCTACACCTTC. Its protein product is CASGGQRRYGYTF.

A remark on this clone: The junction and the germline gene differ at one end; a read error may be behind it. V and J are TRBV5-1 and TRBJ2-2; maybe TRBD1 (8 bases). Looked up from germline, CDR1 is SGHRS and CDR2 is YFSETQ. The CDR3 contains 15 residues. CDR3 protein: CASSSQGGNAGELFF. In DNA, the CDR3 is TGCGCCAGCAGCTCACAGGGGGGGAACGCCGGGGAGCTGTTTTTT.

This clone was seen a single time. The V call is TRBV7-8, the J call TRBJ2-1, with TRBD1 identical over 7 bases. V lost 0 bases, J lost 5 bases, and 13 bases stayed unmatched. CDR1 and CDR2 from the germline V gene are SGHVS and FQNEAQ. The CDR3 is 18 amino acids. CDR3 DNA sequence: TGTGCCAGCAGCTTAGCCCTCCCCCGACAGGGACGTCACAATGAGCAGTTCTTC. Residues: CASSLALPRQGRHNEQFF.

The table lists this clone with a few counts. V usage is TRBV4-1 and J usage is TRBJ2-5, with 11 bases lining up with TRBD2. With 4 bases clipped from V and 5 bases from J, the junction kept 9 bases outside the gene matches. Germline-derived CDR1 and CDR2 are MGHRA and YSYEKL. The CDR3 contains 16 residues. This CDR3 reads CASSRLLAGEGETQYF. CDR3 DNA: TGCGCCAGCAGCCGCCTACTAGCGGGAGAGGGGGAGACCCAGTACTTC.

This rearrangement joins TRBV7-9 to TRBJ2-3; 8 nucleotides agree with TRBD2. The CDR3 runs to 17 residues. V was clipped by 5 bases and J by 0 bases; unmatched bases: 10. Per the germline V gene, CDR1 is SEHNR and CDR2 is FQNEAQ (reference sequence). CDR3 bases: TGTGCCAGCAGCCCCCGGGGGGGGGCCTCTAGCACAGATACGCAGTATTTT. It codes for CASSPRGGASSTDTQYF. Supplemented by reference TRBV7-9 and TRBJ2-3, the full variable domain reads DTGVSQNPRHKITKRGQNVTFRCDPISEHNRLYWYRQTLGQGPEFLTYFQNEAQLEKSRLLSDRFSAERPKGSFSTLEIQRTEQGDSAMYLCASSPRGGASSTDTQYFGPGTRLTVL.

The V call is TRBV2, the J call TRBJ2-6, with 8 bases fitting TRBD1. The germline V gene encodes CDR1 SNHLY and CDR2 FYNNEI. CDR3 length equals 17 residues. V shed 3 bases, J shed 4 bases, and the junction held 8 bases outside the gene matches. Written as DNA, the CDR3 is TGTGCCAGCAGTGAGGGCAGGGGGCGTCCAGGGGCCAACGTCCTGACTTTC. This translates into CASSEGRGRPGANVLTF.

The genes are TRBV11-2 and TRBJ2-7; D might be TRBD1 (6 bases). CDR3 length equals 16 residues. Looked up from germline, CDR1 is SGHAT and CDR2 is FQNNGV. Trimming removed 5 bases from V and 0 bases from J, with 17 bases in between. The CDR3 DNA sequence: TGTGCCAGCAGCACCAACATTGACAGGTACTCCTACGAGCAGTACTTC. As protein: CASSTNIDRYSYEQYF.

The rearrangement joins TRBV21-1 to TRBJ1-6; TRBD1 is the table's D call, not checked against the DNA. TRBV21-1 is classified as a pseudogene. This CDR3 has 17 residues. The CDR3 nucleotides are TGTGCCAGCAGCCCCTGGGACAGGTACTCCTATAATTCACCCCTCCACTTT. It codes for CASSPWDRYSYNSPLHF.

The gene calls are TRBV28 and TRBJ1-4; TRBD1 aligns across 10 bases. The CDR3 is 15 residues long. The ends lost 3 bases at V and 7 bases at J; junction bases unmatched: 5. Germline lookup yields CDR1 MDHEN and CDR2 SYDVKM. The CDR3 DNA is TGTGCCAGCAGTTTCCAGGGACAGGGGAGTGAAAAACTGTTTTTT. Translated, it gives CASSFQGQGSEKLFF.

Details on this clone: The identical CDR3 is also encoded by other nucleotide sequences in the sample. The rearrangement joins TRBV7-9 to TRBJ1-1; D is unclear. The CDR3 extends over 12 amino acids. The V gene lost 4 bases and the J gene lost 5 bases, with 8 bases spanning the gap. Germline V gene lookup returns CDR1 SEHNR and CDR2 FQNEAQ (reference sequence). The CDR3 coding sequence is TGTGCCAGCAGCTACGGAGGGACTGAAGCTTTCTTT. Translation gives CASSYGGTEAFF.

This clone was seen a single time. This chain links TRBV11-2 with TRBJ1-2; D is possibly TRBD1 (5 bases). V dropped 0 bases and J dropped 6 bases, with 20 bases sitting between them. Germline CDR1 reads SGHAT; CDR2 reads FQNNGV. This CDR3 is built from 17 residues. CDR3 nucleotide sequence: TGTGCCAGCAGCTTAGACAAGGGGCGGGGCACGAAGGATGGCTACACCTTC. Translating it yields CASSLDKGRGTKDGYTF.

The table lists this clone with a count of one. This sequence joins TRBV4-2 and TRBJ2-7; 10 bases match TRBD2. The germline V gene has CDR1 LGHNA and CDR2 YNFKEQ. The CDR3 runs to 14 residues. V lost 8 bases, J lost 6 bases, and 10 bases stayed unmatched. CDR3 loop: CASATLAGEGEQYF. In DNA, the CDR3 is TGTGCCAGCGCTACTCTAGCGGGGGAGGGCGAGCAGTACTTC.

J is TRBJ1-2 and V is TRBV5-1; D remains unclear. V lost 2 bases to trimming and J lost 4 bases, with 12 bases between them. The CDR3 has 14 amino acids. The germline V gene has CDR1 SGHRS and CDR2 YFSETQ. CDR3: CASSLTGEGYGYTF. The CDR3 DNA reads as TGCGCCAGCAGCTTAACCGGGGAGGGCTATGGCTACACCTTC.

The chain couples TRBV11-2 to TRBJ2-3; 8 nucleotides agree with TRBD2. The J segment lost 4 bases and the V segment lost 1 base, leaving 13 bases of the junction unmatched. Germline V CDR1 and CDR2: SGHAT, FQNNGV. This CDR3 contains 18 residues. This CDR3 is CASSLATSGPVTADTQYF. As DNA, the CDR3 is TGTGCCAGCAGCTTAGCTACTAGCGGACCCGTAACCGCAGATACGCAGTATTTT.

The chain employs TRBV25-1 and TRBJ2-7; 7 bases fit TRBD1. This CDR3 is 14 amino acids long. Unmatched junction bases numbered 6, after V lost 1 base and J lost 6 bases. Germline-derived CDR1 and CDR2 are MGHDK and SYGVNS. The CDR3 reads CASSELTGSGEQYF. The CDR3 nucleotides are TGTGCCAGCAGTGAATTGACAGGGTCGGGCGAGCAGTACTTC.

This clone has a handful of counts. This chain links TRBV11-3 with TRBJ1-4, with D perhaps matching TRBD1 (5 bases). From germline, CDR1 is SGHNT and CDR2 YENEEA. V gave up 6 bases and J gave up 2 bases, with 16 bases separating them. The CDR3 spans 16 residues. This CDR3 reads CASSWRQSQTNEKLFF. DNA for the CDR3: TGTGCCAGCAGTTGGAGACAGTCGCAGACTAATGAAAAACTGTTTTTT.

The chain is built from TRBV7-9 and TRBJ2-7, with D perhaps matching TRBD1 (6 bases). The CDR3 has 11 residues. The V end was cut by 10 bases, the J end by 2 bases, with 9 bases between. The germline gives CDR1 SEHNR, CDR2 FQNEAQ (reference sequence). Here the CDR3 reads CATDSPYEQYF. CDR3 coding DNA: TGTGCCACGGACAGTCCCTACGAGCAGTACTTC.

The CDR3 DNA is TGCGCCAGCAGGAGGGGGCGGGACACTGAAGCTTTCTTT. Amino acid sequence: CASRRGRDTEAFF. The rearrangement uses TRBV5-1 and TRBJ1-1, with 7 nucleotides matching TRBD1. Germline V CDR1 and CDR2: SGHRS, YFSETQ. V was clipped by 5 bases and J by 3 bases; unmatched bases: 4. The CDR3 sequence is 13 residues long.

The chain uses TRBV30 and TRBJ1-4, with 7 positions matching TRBD1. The CDR3 length is 14 residues. Germline CDR1 GTSNPN, CDR2 SVGIG (reference sequence). The V segment lost 3 bases and the J segment 8 bases; nucleotides outside the gene matches: 9. CDR3 sequence reads: CAWSAQGVREKLFF. The CDR3 DNA sequence: TGTGCCTGGAGCGCTCAGGGGGTACGGGAAAAACTGTTTTTT.

The genes are TRBV18 and TRBJ2-7; possibly TRBD1 for D (6 bases). This CDR3 is built from 14 residues. Per germline, CDR1 KGHSH and CDR2 LQKENI. Trimming cost V 4 bases and J 6 bases, with 16 bases left between them. CDR3 in amino acids: CASSQDRRHSEQYF. DNA of the CDR3: TGTGCCAGCTCACAGGACAGAAGACACAGCGAGCAGTACTTC.

The gene calls are TRBV29-1 and TRBJ1-3; TRBD1 matches at 7 bases. CDR1 SQVTM and CDR2 ANQGSEA come from the germline V gene. There are 13 residues in the CDR3. V shed 7 bases, J shed 1 base, and the junction held 4 bases outside the gene matches. The CDR3 sequence is CSAMTGSGNTIYF. The DNA for the CDR3 is TGCAGCGCCATGACAGGGTCTGGAAACACCATATATTTT.

The V gene is TRBV28, the J gene TRBJ2-7; D not certain. Germline lookup yields CDR1 MDHEN and CDR2 SYDVKM. Between the trimmed V and J ends, which lost 5 bases and 2 bases, there was a span of 16 bases. The CDR3 is 15 residues long. CDR3: CASSGEAQTPYEQYF. The CDR3 nucleotides are TGTGCCAGCAGTGGTGAGGCTCAAACCCCCTACGAGCAGTACTTC.

V is TRBV6-6 and J is TRBJ2-3; the D gene is possibly TRBD1 (6 bases). This CDR3 is 14 amino acids long. Germline loops: CDR1 MNHNY, CDR2 SVGAGI (reference sequence). V lost 6 bases and J lost 8, with 18 bases in between. CDR3 sequence reads: CASSEQGRRGTQYF. The CDR3 nucleotides read TGTGCCAGCAGCGAACAGGGCCGACGAGGTACGCAGTATTTT.

This clone was seen a handful of times. The chain links TRBV19 to TRBJ1-1; possibly TRBD1 for D (5 bases). Trimming cost V 7 bases and J 3 bases, with 18 bases left between them. CDR3 length: 15 amino acids. Germline CDR1 reads LNHDA; CDR2 reads SQIVND (reference sequence). CDR3 protein: CASISSGKGHTEAFF. The CDR3 bases are TGTGCCAGTATATCTAGCGGGAAGGGGCACACTGAAGCTTTCTTT.

This sequence joins TRBV20-1 and TRBJ2-5; D perhaps matches TRBD2 (5 bases). Trimming took 7 bases from V and 2 from J, leaving 8 bases between them. This CDR3 spans 11 amino acids. The germline CDR1 and CDR2 sequences are DFQATT and SNEGSKA (reference sequence). CDR3 in amino acids: CSVVAQETQYF. The CDR3 DNA reads as TGCAGTGTAGTAGCGCAAGAGACCCAGTACTTC.

V and J are TRBV10-3 and TRBJ2-3, with D tentatively TRBD2 (7 bases). The V end was cut by 6 bases, the J end by 4 bases, with 14 bases between. The length of the CDR3 is 14 residues. Germline CDR1 is ENHRY and CDR2 is SYGVKD. As DNA, the CDR3 is TGTGCCATCAGCCCTCAAGGGGGGGCAGATACGCAGTATTTT. Amino acid sequence: CAISPQGGADTQYF.